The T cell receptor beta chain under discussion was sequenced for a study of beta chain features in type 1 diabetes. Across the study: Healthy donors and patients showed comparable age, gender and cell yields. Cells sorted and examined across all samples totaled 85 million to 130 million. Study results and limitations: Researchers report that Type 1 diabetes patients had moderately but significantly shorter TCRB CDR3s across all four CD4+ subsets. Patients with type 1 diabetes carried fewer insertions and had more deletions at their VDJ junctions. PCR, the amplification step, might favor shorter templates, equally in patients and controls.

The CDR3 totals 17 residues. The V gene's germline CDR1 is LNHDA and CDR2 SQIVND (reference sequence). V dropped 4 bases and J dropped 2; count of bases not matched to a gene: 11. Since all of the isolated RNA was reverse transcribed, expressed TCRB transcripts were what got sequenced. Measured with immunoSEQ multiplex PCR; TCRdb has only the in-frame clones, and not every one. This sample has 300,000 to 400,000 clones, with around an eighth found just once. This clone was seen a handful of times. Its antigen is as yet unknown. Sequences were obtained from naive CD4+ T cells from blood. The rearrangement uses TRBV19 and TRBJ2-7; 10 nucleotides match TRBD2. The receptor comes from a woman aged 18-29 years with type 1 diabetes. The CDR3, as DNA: TGTGCCAGTAGTACGCTAGCGGGAGCAAAGTCCCCCTACGAGCAGTACTTC. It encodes CASSTLAGAKSPYEQYF.